These 10 T cell receptor beta chains share one sample of origin, sequenced in a study of blood T cell repertoires in COVID-19. TCRdb keeps only in-frame clones here, not all; method: immunoSEQ multiplex PCR. This sample carries roughly 360,000 clones, roughly 80% of them seen once, and the ten largest clones take approximately 1%. Sequenced input: peripheral blood. All receptors derive from a human donor with acute or convalescent COVID-19. The donor label of this sample is uncertain.

This clone was observed a single time. This chain links TRBV6-5 with TRBJ1-3, with D perhaps matching TRBD1 (6 bases). This CDR3 is built from 13 residues. Trimming removed 11 bases at V and 4 bases at J, with 15 bases between. Germline values: CDR1 MNHEY, CDR2 SVGAGI. Here the CDR3 reads CASRNQGGNTIYF. In nucleotides, the CDR3 is TGTGCCTCCCGCAACCAGGGGGGAAACACCATATATTTT.

The J gene is TRBJ1-5, the V gene TRBV2; D perhaps matches TRBD1 (6 bases). The CDR3 has 13 amino acids. Germline V gene data show CDR1 as SNHLY and CDR2 as FYNNEI. Trimming shortened V by 7 bases and J by 7 bases, and 14 bases separated the two germline ends. CDR3 nucleotide sequence: TGTGCCAGCAACGGGCAGGGGTGGCAGCCCCAGCATTTT. Translated: CASNGQGWQPQHF.

The CDR3 region is CASSPFLGPGELFF. The DNA for the CDR3 is TGTGCCAGCAGCCCCTTTTTGGGGCCCGGGGAGCTGTTTTTT. This rearrangement joins TRBV5-4 to TRBJ2-2; TRBD1 might be the D (5 bases). V shed 4 bases and J shed 6 bases, with 13 bases lying between them. CDR1 is SGHNT, CDR2 YYREEE, per germline (reference sequence). CDR3 length equals 14 residues. Complete variable domain (other parts from reference TRBV5-4 and TRBJ2-2): ETGVTQSPTHLIKTRGQQVTLRCSSQSGHNTVSWYQQALGQGPQFIFQYYREEENGRGNFPPRFSGLQFPNYSSELNVNALELDDSALYLCASSPFLGPGELFFGEGSRLTVL.

The gene calls are TRBV11-2 and TRBJ2-1; a weak D match, TRBD1 (6 bases). The germline V gene encodes CDR1 SGHAT and CDR2 FQNNGV. The CDR3 spans 17 residues. V was shortened by 1 base and J by 4 bases, with 17 bases between the two germline ends. As DNA, the CDR3 is TGTGCCAGCAGCTTAGTCCCCCAGGGGCTAGCTTACAATGAGCAGTTCTTC. Amino acid sequence: CASSLVPQGLAYNEQFF.

The chain employs TRBV5-1 and TRBJ2-7, with a possible D match to TRBD2 (6 bases). Between the trimmed V and J ends, which lost 2 bases and 3 bases, there was a span of 9 bases. Germline V gene data show CDR1 as SGHRS and CDR2 as YFSETQ. The CDR3 is made up of 13 amino acids. The CDR3 sequence: CASSFGGIYEQYF. The CDR3 coding sequence is TGCGCCAGCAGCTTCGGAGGGATCTACGAGCAGTACTTC.

The rearrangement joins TRBV12-3 or TRBV12-4 to TRBJ1-1, with D unresolved. Trimming shortened V by 0 bases and J by 3 bases, and 5 bases separated the two germline ends. This CDR3 is built from 13 residues. The CDR3 spells CASSLAQDTEAFF. In DNA, the CDR3 is TGTGCCAGCAGTTTAGCCCAGGACACTGAAGCTTTCTTT.

The table lists this clone with a count of one. The gene calls are TRBV6-1 and TRBJ1-3, with TRBD1 matching over 8 bases. CDR1 and CDR2 (germline): MNHNS, SASEGT. The length of the CDR3 is 21 residues. The J segment lost 0 bases and the V segment lost 2 bases, leaving 18 bases of the junction unmatched. CDR3 protein: CASSERPRQGLSDSSGNTIYF. CDR3 DNA: TGTGCCAGCAGTGAACGCCCAAGACAGGGGCTATCTGATTCCTCTGGAAACACCATATATTTT.

The sample holds a few counts of this clone. The rearrangement links TRBV4-1 to TRBJ2-5, with 11 bases fitting TRBD1. This CDR3 contains 14 residues. Germline V gene sequence: CDR1 MGHRA, CDR2 YSYEKL. With V trimmed by 3 bases and J by 4 bases, 1 base remained unmatched. CDR3 nucleotide sequence: TGCGCCAGCAGCCAGGACAGGGGGCGAGAGACCCAGTACTTC. Amino acids: CASSQDRGRETQYF.

V gene TRBV3-1 (or the pseudogene TRBV3-2) combines with J gene TRBJ2-3, with 11 bases fitting TRBD2. V lost 2 bases and J lost 6; bases outside the gene matches: 10. Germline lookup yields CDR1 LGHDT and CDR2 YNNKEL (reference sequence). The CDR3 totals 17 residues. DNA for the CDR3: TGTGCCAGCAGCCAATGGCTAGCGGGGGGCTCAGGGGATACGCAGTATTTT. Its translation: CASSQWLAGGSGDTQYF.

The rearrangement uses TRBV11-2 and TRBJ2-1; no definite D call. Germline loops: CDR1 SGHAT, CDR2 FQNNGV. The CDR3 is made up of 14 amino acids. V lost 5 bases and J 2 bases, leaving 10 bases between the germline ends. In DNA, the CDR3 is TGTGCCAGCAGCCCCGTGGGCCCCTACAATGAGCAGTTCTTC. This sequence encodes CASSPVGPYNEQFF.